The 17 T cell receptor beta chains in this list originate from one sample, sequenced in a study of CD8+ T cells in alopecia areata. Sequencing used cDNA as its template, made by extracting RNA and reverse transcribing it. This table comes from immunoSEQ multiplex PCR, and its TCRdb copy is limited to in-frame clones, with some not included. The sample holds some 110,000 clones, 30% to 40% seen once. The sequencing sample was made of CD4+ T cells sorted from blood. The receptors were sampled from a human donor with alopecia areata.

This chain connects TRBV30 to TRBJ2-1; 7 bases line up with TRBD2. Germline CDR1 GTSNPN, CDR2 SVGIG (reference sequence). The CDR3 is 15 amino acids. The J segment lost 4 bases and the V segment lost 0 bases, leaving 6 bases of the junction unmatched. The CDR3 loop is CAWSVRLAGYNEQFF. The CDR3, as DNA: TGTGCCTGGAGTGTACGGTTAGCGGGTTACAATGAGCAGTTCTTC.

The V gene is TRBV27, the J gene TRBJ2-3, with D perhaps TRBD1 (6 bases). CDR3 size: 17 residues. Germline lookup yields CDR1 MNHEY and CDR2 SMNVEV (reference sequence). Trimming left V 3 bases short and J 5 bases short, with 21 bases between. Here the CDR3 DNA reads TGTGCCAGCAGTTTTGGTTGGGGGCAGGCGTTGGGAGATACGCAGTATTTT. Amino acid sequence: CASSFGWGQALGDTQYF.

The CDR3 protein is CSVEDQAGNEQYF. The CDR3 DNA reads TGCAGCGTTGAAGATCAGGCGGGCAACGAGCAGTACTTC. The chain has TRBV29-1 and TRBJ2-7, with D possibly being TRBD2 (5 bases). Trimming stripped 0 bases from V and 5 bases from J, with 11 bases between. Germline lookup yields CDR1 SQVTM and CDR2 ANQGSEA. CDR3 length: 13 residues.

This clone came up a few times. The chain recombines TRBV4-2 with TRBJ2-5; D not certain. Germline V gene lookup returns CDR1 LGHNA and CDR2 YNFKEQ. This CDR3 has 16 amino acids. V lost 1 base, J lost 5 bases, and 17 bases lay in between. CDR3 nucleotides: TGTGCCAGCAGCCAAGTTTCGGCGGAGCTGACGGAGACCCAGTACTTC. Translation gives CASSQVSAELTETQYF.

This chain uses TRBV5-1 with TRBJ2-5, with no clear D. This CDR3 is built from 11 residues. CDR1 is SGHRS and CDR2 is YFSETQ in the germline V gene. Trimming shortened V by 6 bases and J by 2 bases, and 5 bases separated the two germline ends. This chain's CDR3 is CASNTQETQYF. In DNA, the CDR3 is TGCGCCAGCAATACGCAAGAGACCCAGTACTTC.

The chain couples TRBV6-5 to TRBJ2-7; 11 bases map to TRBD2. CDR1 is MNHEY and CDR2 is SVGAGI in the germline V gene. J was trimmed by 7 bases and V by 6 bases; bases with no gene match: 8. CDR3 length: 14 amino acids. DNA of the CDR3: TGTGCCAGCAGGGTAGCGGGAGGGCCGGGTGAGCAGTACTTC. Its protein is CASRVAGGPGEQYF.

The J gene is TRBJ1-1, the V gene TRBV4-3; tentatively, D is TRBD1 (5 bases). Per the germline V gene, CDR1 is LGHNA and CDR2 is YSLEER. This CDR3 has 15 amino acids. The V and J ends lost 0 bases and 4 bases respectively, with 12 bases between them. The CDR3 sequence: CASSQDHRGGTEAFF. Here the CDR3 DNA reads TGCGCCAGCAGCCAAGATCATCGGGGCGGCACTGAAGCTTTCTTT.

To note about this clone: The same CDR3 can be traced to other DNA sequences in this sample. The chain carries TRBV29-1 and TRBJ1-1, with TRBD1 matching over 8 bases. Trimming took 4 bases from V and 5 from J; bases not matched to a gene: 6. This CDR3 comprises 13 residues. The germline gives CDR1 SQVTM, CDR2 ANQGSEA. CDR3: CSVVQGARTEAFF. The CDR3 DNA reads as TGCAGCGTTGTGCAGGGGGCTAGGACTGAAGCTTTCTTT.

The table lists this clone with a few counts. The chain couples TRBV7-9 to TRBJ2-3, with D possibly TRBD1 on 5 matching bases. Germline-derived CDR1 and CDR2 are SEHNR and FQNEAQ (reference sequence). This CDR3 region has 13 residues. V gave up 4 bases and J gave up 1 base, with 6 bases separating them. The CDR3 DNA follows: TGTGCCAGCAGCTGGGGCCGCACAGATACGCAGTATTTT. This encodes CASSWGRTDTQYF.

This clone was detected a few times. This chain links TRBV29-1 with TRBJ2-5; D might be TRBD1 (5 bases). This CDR3 contains 12 residues. Germline values: CDR1 SQVTM, CDR2 ANQGSEA. The V gene lost 6 bases and the J gene lost 1 base, with 9 bases spanning the gap. The CDR3 DNA reads as TGCAGCGTAAGCAGGGTCCAAGAGACCCAGTACTTC. It specifies CSVSRVQETQYF. The variable domain in full, with the rest retrieved from reference TRBV29-1 and TRBJ2-5, is SAVISQKPSRDICQRGTSLTIQCQVDSQVTMMFWYRQQPGQSLTLIATANQGSEATYESGFVIDKFPISRPNLTFSTLTVSNMSPEDSSIYLCSVSRVQETQYFGPGTRLLVL.

This chain connects TRBV28 to TRBJ2-5; the D call may be TRBD1 or TRBD2 (5 bases each). The CDR3 loop spans 15 amino acids. The germline V and J ends were trimmed by 6 bases and 0 bases, with 14 bases remaining between them. The germline V gene has CDR1 MDHEN and CDR2 SYDVKM. The CDR3 protein is CASRAGTTYQETQYF. CDR3 bases: TGTGCCAGCAGAGCCGGGACCACGTACCAAGAGACCCAGTACTTC.

The V gene is TRBV23-1, the J gene TRBJ1-2; 10 bases map to TRBD1. TRBV23-1 has ORF status, its function being uncertain. The CDR3 has 17 residues. With V trimmed by 5 bases and J by 5 bases, 14 bases remained unmatched. Written as DNA, the CDR3 is TGCGCCAGCAGTAAAAGCCGGGACAGGGGTTCGCAGTATGGCTACACCTTC. Translation: CASSKSRDRGSQYGYTF.

The chain joins TRBV7-2 to TRBJ2-1; D gene unclear. With 5 bases removed from V and 4 bases from J, the gap between germline ends came to 12 bases. This CDR3 comprises 14 residues. In germline, CDR1 is SGHTA, CDR2 FQGNSA. The CDR3 DNA follows: TGTGCCAGCAGCCAATCAACTGGATACAATGAGCAGTTCTTC. Protein sequence: CASSQSTGYNEQFF.

The chain joins TRBV18 to TRBJ1-1, with TRBD1 matching 7 bases. This CDR3 is built from 15 residues. The germline V gene encodes CDR1 KGHSH and CDR2 LQKENI. V gave up 3 bases and J gave up 1 base; unmatched junction bases: 5. The CDR3 here is CASSPLGQSNTEAFF. The CDR3 bases are TGTGCCAGCTCACCCCTGGGACAGTCGAACACTGAAGCTTTCTTT.

This clone was picked up a small number of times. The rearrangement joins TRBV10-3 to TRBJ2-1; D possibly corresponds to TRBD2 (5 bases). V gave up 4 bases and J gave up 0 bases, with 13 bases separating them. From germline, CDR1 is ENHRY and CDR2 SYGVKD. The CDR3 has 16 residues. This chain's CDR3 is CAISVASGSSYNEQFF. The CDR3 bases are TGTGCCATCAGTGTGGCGTCGGGGAGCTCCTACAATGAGCAGTTCTTC.

In its sample, this clone was seen a few times. The chain is built from TRBV4-3 and TRBJ1-2; unclear D gene. Germline CDR1 reads LGHNA; CDR2 reads YSLEER. V lost 4 bases and J 3 bases, leaving 15 bases between the germline ends. The CDR3 runs to 15 residues. CDR3 in amino acids: CASSPASGPDYGYTF. Written as DNA, the CDR3 is TGCGCCAGCAGCCCCGCGTCCGGACCCGACTATGGCTACACCTTC.

V gene TRBV23-1 combines with J gene TRBJ2-3; possibly TRBD1 for D (5 bases). TRBV23-1 carries the ORF label, with uncertain function. This CDR3 contains 16 residues. Trimming pared 0 bases from V and 1 base from J, leaving 11 bases between. CDR3: CASSQSGQTRTDTQYF. The CDR3 bases are TGCGCCAGCAGTCAATCGGGGCAGACCCGCACAGATACGCAGTATTTT.